This T cell receptor beta chain was captured in a study of STAT5B mutations in CD4+ large granular lymphocyte leukemia. Findings and limits, study-wide: No patients shared main leukemic clonotypes, though roughly 25% appeared at low frequency elsewhere.

The V and J ends lost 2 bases and 0 bases, in that order; junction bases with no gene match: 5. This CDR3 region has 17 residues. Germline V gene data show CDR1 as KGHSH and CDR2 as LQKENI. In its sample, this clone was seen once. Its antigen is currently unknown. Profiled with immunoSEQ multiplex PCR; TCRdb holds only in-frame clones, not every one. The profile shows under 30,000 clones, about 69% of them singletons. This receptor was identified in a human donor in good health. The sequencing input was CD4+ T cells from blood buffy coats. The rearrangement uses TRBV18 and TRBJ2-1; 9 bases line up with TRBD2. The CDR3 region has the DNA TGTGCCAGCTCACCATTACTTAGCGGGAGCTCCTACAATGAGCAGTTCTTC. The encoded protein is CASSPLLSGSSYNEQFF.